A single sample is the source of the 6 T cell receptor beta chains below, sequenced in a study of read filtering for tumor transcriptome and immune sequencing. Molecular barcoded adaptors covering alpha/delta and beta/gamma chains were used on 400 ng RNA. TCRdb fed the reads into MiXCR, producing one record per CDR3 protein. The sample yields roughly 90,000 distinct CDR3 sequences, around a fifth seen once. Sequences were obtained from a population of CD138-negative cells sorted from bone marrow. These receptor sequences come from a donor at least 40 years old with multiple myeloma.

This clonotype was detected many times. A read error may account for a junction end that differs from germline. The V call is TRBV7-7, the J call TRBJ2-1, with TRBD2 matching 11 bases. The CDR3 sequence is 16 residues long. CDR1 and CDR2 (germline): SSHAT, FNYEAQ (reference sequence). The DNA of the CDR3 is TGTGCTAGCAGCCAATCCCCGACTAGCGGGGTGGGTGAGCAGTTCTTC. It codes for CASSQSPTSGVGEQFF.

On this clonotype itself: This could be a read error, since a much larger clone is one nucleotide away. The chain couples TRBV20-1 to TRBJ2-1; D uncertain. CDR3 length equals 11 residues. Per the germline V gene, CDR1 is DFQATT and CDR2 is SNEGSKA (reference sequence). The CDR3, as DNA: TGCAGTGCTAGTTATAGCCATGAGCAGCTCTTC. Its protein product is CSASYSHEQLF.

The chain couples TRBV20-1 to TRBJ2-5; D may be TRBD1 or TRBD2 (5 bases each). Trimming stripped 5 bases from V and 1 base from J, with 11 bases between. The CDR3 has 13 residues. Germline loops: CDR1 DFQATT, CDR2 SNEGSKA (reference sequence). The CDR3 is CSAVGRSQETQYF. The DNA of the CDR3 is TGCAGTGCTGTGGGACGGTCCCAAGAGACCCAGTACTTC.

This clonotype was found many times. The CDR3 loop is CSAKVPGKTGVGQPQHF. In DNA, the CDR3 is TGCAGTGCTAAGGTCCCAGGCAAGACAGGGGTAGGGCAGCCCCAGCATTTT. This chain uses TRBV20-1 with TRBJ1-5; 8 nucleotides line up with TRBD1. The V gene end was trimmed by 4 bases and the J gene end by 7 bases; junction bases not matched to a gene: 18. This CDR3 has 17 residues. The germline CDR1 and CDR2 sequences are DFQATT and SNEGSKA (reference sequence).

A word on this clonotype: This may stem from a read error, because a much larger clone lies one nucleotide away. V usage is TRBV28 and J usage is TRBJ2-7; D perhaps matches TRBD2 (5 bases). Trimming shortened V by 6 bases and J by 6 bases, and 15 bases separated the two germline ends. Germline-derived CDR1 and CDR2 are MDHEN and SYDVKM. The CDR3 spans 13 residues. The CDR3 DNA reads as TGTGCCAGCAGGGGCTACACTCGGGGCGAGCAGTACTTC. This encodes CASRGYTRGEQYF.

V is TRBV2 and J is TRBJ2-7; 10 nucleotides agree with TRBD2. The CDR3 is 13 residues long. V was clipped by 6 bases and J by 5 bases; unmatched bases: 4. Germline V gives CDR1 SNHLY, CDR2 FYNNEI. The CDR3 DNA sequence: TGTGCCAGCAGCCTAGCGGGGGTCCACGAGCAGTACTTC. Its translation is CASSLAGVHEQYF. Variable domain in full (rest from reference TRBV2 and TRBJ2-7): EPEVTQTPSHQVTQMGQEVILRCVPISNHLYFYWYRQILGQKVEFLVSFYNNEISEKSEIFDDQFSVERPDGSNFTLKIRSTKLEDSAMYFCASSLAGVHEQYFGPGTRLTVT.